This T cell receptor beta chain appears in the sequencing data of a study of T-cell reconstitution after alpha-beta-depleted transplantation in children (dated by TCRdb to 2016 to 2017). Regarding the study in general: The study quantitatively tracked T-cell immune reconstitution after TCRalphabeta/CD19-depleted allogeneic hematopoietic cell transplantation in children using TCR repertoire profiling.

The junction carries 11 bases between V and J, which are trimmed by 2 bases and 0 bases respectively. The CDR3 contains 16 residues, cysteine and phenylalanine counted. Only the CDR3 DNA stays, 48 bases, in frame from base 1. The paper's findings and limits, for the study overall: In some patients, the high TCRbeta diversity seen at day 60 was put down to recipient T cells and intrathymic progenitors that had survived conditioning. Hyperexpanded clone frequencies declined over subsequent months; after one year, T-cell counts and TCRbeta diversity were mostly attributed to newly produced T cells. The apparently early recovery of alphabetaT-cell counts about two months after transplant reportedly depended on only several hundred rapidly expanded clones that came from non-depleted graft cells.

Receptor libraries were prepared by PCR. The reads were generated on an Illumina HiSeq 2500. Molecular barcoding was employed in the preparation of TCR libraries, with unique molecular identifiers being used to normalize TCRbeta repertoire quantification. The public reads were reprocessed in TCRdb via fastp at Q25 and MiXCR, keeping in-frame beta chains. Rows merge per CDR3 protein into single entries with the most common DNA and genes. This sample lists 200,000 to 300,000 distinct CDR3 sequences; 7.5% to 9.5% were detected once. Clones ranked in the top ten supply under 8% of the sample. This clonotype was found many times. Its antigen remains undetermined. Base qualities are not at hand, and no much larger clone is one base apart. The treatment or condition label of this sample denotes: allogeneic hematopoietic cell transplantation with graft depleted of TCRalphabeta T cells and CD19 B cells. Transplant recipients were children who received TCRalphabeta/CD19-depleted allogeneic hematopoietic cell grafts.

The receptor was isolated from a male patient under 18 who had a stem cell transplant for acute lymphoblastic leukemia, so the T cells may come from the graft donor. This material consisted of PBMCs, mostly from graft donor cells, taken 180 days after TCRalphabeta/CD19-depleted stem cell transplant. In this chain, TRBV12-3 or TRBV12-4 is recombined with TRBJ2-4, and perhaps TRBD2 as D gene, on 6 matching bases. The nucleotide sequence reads TGTGCCAGCAGTTTAAGCCCGGGACTAGCCAAAAACATTCAGTACTTC. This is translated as CASSLSPGLAKNIQYF.